This T cell receptor (beta chain) was retrieved from a study of CXCR3-negative and CXCR3-positive naive CD8 T cells. The study, taken as a whole, reports: Relative to CXCR3-negative naive cells, CXCR3-positive naive cells had more hydrophobic TRB CDR3s.

As concerns this clonotype: The antigen remains unidentified.

The TRB libraries of cDNA were built by UMI-labeled 5' RACE. TCRdb re-called the 5' RACE reads; every CDR3 protein appears as one record, without DNA. This listing includes 120,000 or so distinct CDR3 sequences. The CDR3 runs to 15 residues. Germline CDR1 reads LGHNA; CDR2 reads YSLEER. The clonotype was recovered from a human donor in good health. Some clones in this sample may be carry-over from other donors' samples. The chain couples TRBV4-3 to TRBJ2-7; the TCRdb call, TRBD1, lacks DNA for checking. Sequencing input: naive CXCR3+ CD8+ T cells from blood. Subset reported: CD45RO-CCR7+CD27+CD95- naive CD8+ T cells expressing CXCR3 (TNR3+). The CDR3 here is CASSQDVTGDYEQYF.